Following are 22 T cell receptor beta chains from one sample sequenced in a study of control samples from healthy donors and cancer patients. TCRdb keeps only in-frame clones here, not all; method: immunoSEQ multiplex PCR. The data contain 40,000 to 50,000 clones, roughly three quarters of them singletons. The sequencing input was formalin-fixed, paraffin-embedded tissue. The receptors originated from a male donor with melanoma.

The chain uses TRBV7-6 and TRBJ1-5, with D possibly TRBD1 on 5 matching bases. The CDR3 is made up of 18 amino acids. Trimming took off 5 bases at V and 5 bases at J, with 25 bases between the two ends. Germline assignment: CDR1 SGHVS and CDR2 FNYEAQ. The CDR3 sequence: CASSPLRGQYPNDQPQHF. The CDR3, as DNA: TGTGCCAGCAGCCCTCTCCGGGGCCAATACCCGAATGATCAGCCCCAGCATTTT.

About this clone itself: A read error may explain this, as a much larger clone is one base away. This chain connects TRBV2 to TRBJ2-1; no definite D call. The CDR3 runs to 14 residues. Germline V CDR1 and CDR2: SNHLY, FYNNEI. Deletions cut 7 bases from V and 3 bases from J, with 13 bases between. The chain's CDR3 is CASNGRSFYNEQFF. The CDR3 DNA is TGTGCCAGCAACGGCAGGAGCTTCTACAATGAGCAGTTCTTC.

V gene TRBV5-6 combines with J gene TRBJ2-2; 7 bases map to TRBD2. Trimming cost V 2 bases and J 2 bases; bases outside gene matches: 3. Looked up from germline, CDR1 is SGHDT and CDR2 is YYEEEE. The CDR3 is 15 amino acids. CDR3 coding DNA: TGTGCCAGCAGCTTCCCGGGACTAAACACCGGGGAGCTGTTTTTT. Translation: CASSFPGLNTGELFF.

The V gene is TRBV27, the J gene TRBJ1-1; D is ambiguous. The V gene lost 9 bases and the J gene lost 13 bases, with 18 bases spanning the gap. Germline values: CDR1 MNHEY, CDR2 SMNVEV (reference sequence). The CDR3 is made up of 11 amino acids. The CDR3 region is CASTWAGPGFF. In nucleotides, the CDR3 is TGTGCCAGTACCTGGGCGGGTCCGGGTTTCTTT.

The CDR3 spells CATSDPGEAGGETQYF. The CDR3 coding sequence is TGTGCCACCAGTGACCCCGGAGAAGCGGGAGGGGAGACCCAGTACTTC. The chain is built from TRBV24-1 and TRBJ2-5, with TRBD2 matching 10 bases. The CDR3 consists of 16 residues. Trimming at V came to 4 bases and at J to 5 bases, leaving 9 bases not matched to a gene. Germline V gene lookup returns CDR1 KGHDR and CDR2 SFDVKD.

The rearrangement links TRBV6-5 to TRBJ1-1, with a tentative D call TRBD1 (5 bases). Germline assignment: CDR1 MNHEY and CDR2 SVGAGI. With 6 bases removed from V and 2 bases from J, the gap between germline ends came to 13 bases. This CDR3 contains 14 residues. The CDR3 DNA is TGTGCCAGCAGCGCCCAGACAGTTAACACTGAAGCTTTCTTT. Protein product: CASSAQTVNTEAFF.

In DNA, the CDR3 is TGTGCCAGCAGCTTTTTGTCGGGAGTAACAGATACGCAGTATTTT. Translated: CASSFLSGVTDTQYF. The genes are TRBV7-8 and TRBJ2-3; the D gene is possibly TRBD2 (6 bases). CDR3 length: 15 amino acids. From germline, CDR1 is SGHVS and CDR2 FQNEAQ. The V and J ends lost 3 bases and 3 bases respectively, with 13 bases between them.

The chain carries TRBV29-1 and TRBJ2-7, with D possibly matching TRBD2 (7 bases). Germline CDR1 reads SQVTM; CDR2 reads ANQGSEA. This CDR3 region has 14 residues. V gave up 7 bases and J gave up 0 bases, with 16 bases separating them. The CDR3 DNA reads as TGCAGCGCTGGGGGGGCAGACCTCTCCTACGAGCAGTACTTC. Its protein product is CSAGGADLSYEQYF.

The V and J genes are TRBV18 and TRBJ2-4; tentatively, D is TRBD2 (6 bases). The length of the CDR3 is 14 residues. Trimming left V 6 bases short and J 0 bases short, with 9 bases between. Germline lookup yields CDR1 KGHSH and CDR2 LQKENI. CDR3 protein: CASSQGLAKNIQYF. CDR3 DNA sequence: TGTGCCAGCTCCCAGGGACTAGCCAAAAACATTCAGTACTTC.

The chain recombines TRBV24-1 with TRBJ1-1, with unresolved D. CDR3 length: 15 amino acids. V lost 1 base and J lost 0, with 8 bases in between. Germline assignment: CDR1 KGHDR and CDR2 SFDVKD. For the CDR3, the DNA is TGTGCCACCAGTGATTTTGGTGGAATGAACACTGAAGCTTTCTTT. Translation: CATSDFGGMNTEAFF.

The rearrangement joins TRBV18 to TRBJ2-1; no firm D call. This CDR3 contains 15 residues. Trimming pared 0 bases from V and 4 bases from J, leaving 10 bases between. The germline gives CDR1 KGHSH, CDR2 LQKENI. CDR3 amino acids: CASSPPSVGYNEQFF. CDR3 bases: TGTGCCAGCTCACCACCGTCCGTGGGATACAATGAGCAGTTCTTC.

The V call is TRBV7-2, the J call TRBJ1-5; 11 nucleotides agree with TRBD1. J was trimmed by 0 bases and V by 0 bases; bases with no gene match: 7. The CDR3 has 19 residues. CDR1 SGHTA and CDR2 FQGNSA come from the germline V gene. The CDR3 DNA reads TGTGCCAGCAGCTTAGCGAAGGGACAGGGGGAAGATAGCAATCAGCCCCAGCATTTT. Encoded protein: CASSLAKGQGEDSNQPQHF. The full variable domain, completed using reference TRBV7-2 and TRBJ1-5, is GAGVSQSPSNKVTEKGKDVELRCDPISGHTALYWYRQSLGQGLEFLIYFQGNSAPDKSGLPSDRFSAERTGGSVSTLTIQRTQQEDSAVYLCASSLAKGQGEDSNQPQHFGDGTRLSIL.

V and J are TRBV3-1 (or the pseudogene TRBV3-2) and TRBJ2-7; D is perhaps TRBD2 (5 bases). This CDR3 contains 15 residues. Trimming cost V 4 bases and J 2 bases, with 15 bases left between them. CDR1 is LGHDT and CDR2 is YNNKEL in the germline V gene (reference sequence). The CDR3 here is CASSPPERAAYEQYF. CDR3 nucleotides: TGTGCCAGCAGCCCCCCCGAGCGAGCGGCCTACGAGCAGTACTTC.

This chain connects TRBV6-5 to TRBJ2-7; tentatively, D is TRBD2 (7 bases). V was trimmed by 6 bases and J by 5 bases, leaving 11 bases between them. The germline V gene has CDR1 MNHEY and CDR2 SVGAGI. The length of the CDR3 is 12 residues. The CDR3 DNA follows: TGTGCCAGCAGAGGGGGGGTCCACGAGCAGTACTTC. It encodes CASRGGVHEQYF.

The chain has TRBV3-1 (or the pseudogene TRBV3-2) and TRBJ2-5; D remains ambiguous. Looked up from germline, CDR1 is LGHDT and CDR2 is YNNKEL (reference sequence). The CDR3 extends over 11 amino acids. The V gene lost 3 bases and the J gene lost 4 bases, with 3 bases spanning the gap. CDR3 protein: CASSQIETQYF. DNA for the CDR3: TGTGCCAGCAGCCAGATAGAGACCCAGTACTTC.

This clone was seen many times. This chain links TRBV27 with TRBJ2-1; TRBD2 might be the D (5 bases). This CDR3 has 16 residues. Trimming left V 6 bases short and J 3 bases short, with 18 bases between. The germline gives CDR1 MNHEY, CDR2 SMNVEV (reference sequence). CDR3: CASSFQFSEHYNEQFF. The CDR3 DNA is TGTGCCAGCAGCTTTCAGTTTAGCGAGCACTACAATGAGCAGTTCTTC.

This clone has only one observation. The V and J genes are TRBV12-5 and TRBJ2-4; D is perhaps TRBD1 (6 bases). V was pared by 8 bases and J by 3 bases, with 11 bases between. The germline gives CDR1 LGHNT, CDR2 FRNRAP. This CDR3 is built from 13 residues. CDR3 sequence reads: CASSGQNKNIQYF. In DNA, the CDR3 is TGTGCTAGTTCCGGACAGAACAAAAACATTCAGTACTTC.

The chain couples TRBV28 to TRBJ2-4, with D possibly being TRBD1 (5 bases). CDR1 is MDHEN and CDR2 is SYDVKM in the germline V gene. The CDR3 has 14 amino acids. With 2 bases removed from V and 0 bases from J, the gap between germline ends came to 5 bases. The CDR3 reads CASSLRGAKNIQYF. CDR3 nucleotide sequence: TGTGCCAGCAGTTTAAGGGGAGCCAAAAACATTCAGTACTTC.

This clone was recorded a few times. This chain connects TRBV3-1 (or the pseudogene TRBV3-2) to TRBJ1-2; weak D call: TRBD1 (6 bases). The CDR3 sequence is 14 residues long. Germline V lookup: CDR1 LGHDT, CDR2 YNNKEL (reference sequence). Trimming removed 4 bases from V and 5 bases from J, with 14 bases in between. For the CDR3, the DNA is TGTGCCAGCAGCCCCCCTGGGACATATTATGGCTACACCTTC. As protein: CASSPPGTYYGYTF.

In the case of this clone: Just one base apart from a much larger clone, this may be a read error. The V and J genes are TRBV3-1 (or the pseudogene TRBV3-2) and TRBJ2-5; perhaps TRBD1 as D (5 bases). This CDR3 spans 14 amino acids. Germline V gives CDR1 LGHDT, CDR2 YNNKEL (reference sequence). The CDR3 reads CVSSETESQETQYF. CDR3 nucleotide sequence: TGTGTCAGCAGTGAGACAGAAAGTCAAGAGACCCAGTACTTC.

The chain combines TRBV3-1 (or the pseudogene TRBV3-2) with TRBJ1-2; D uncertain. Germline V lookup: CDR1 LGHDT, CDR2 YNNKEL (reference sequence). The CDR3 has 13 amino acids. The ends were cut back, 1 base at V and 8 bases at J, with 11 bases in the middle. CDR3 amino acids: CASSQAPMRGYTF. DNA for the CDR3: TGTGCCAGCAGCCAAGCGCCGATGCGGGGCTACACCTTC.

CDR3 bases: TGTGCCATCGGGACAACCAACAACATTAATAATTCACCCCTCCACTTT. Amino acids: CAIGTTNNINNSPLHF. This chain uses TRBV10-3 with TRBJ1-6; maybe TRBD1 (6 bases). The CDR3 extends over 16 amino acids. Germline lookup yields CDR1 ENHRY and CDR2 SYGVKD. V gave up 8 bases and J gave up 5 bases, with 19 bases separating them.